One and the same sample provided the 3 T cell receptor beta chains below, sequenced in a study of shared clonotypes between healthy human individuals. The protocol was immunoSEQ multiplex PCR, while the TCRdb copy is restricted to in-frame clones and leaves out a portion. Here the sample spans about 2.3 million clones, over 90% being singletons. What was sequenced was naive CD4+ T cells from PBMCs. This sample's subset: CD45RA+ positively selected. These receptors were collected from a man between 18 and 35 years old in good health. Some clones in this sample may be carry-over from other donors' samples.

This sequence joins TRBV5-1 and TRBJ2-2, with TRBD1 identical over 7 bases. The length of the CDR3 is 15 residues. V shed 5 bases, J shed 7 bases, and the junction held 11 bases outside the gene matches. The V gene's germline CDR1 is SGHRS and CDR2 YFSETQ. The CDR3 reads CASRTGQVTVGELFF. The CDR3 DNA follows: TGCGCCAGCAGAACTGGACAGGTGACCGTCGGGGAGCTGTTTTTT.

The rearrangement links TRBV5-5 to TRBJ2-7; 11 bases fit TRBD1. CDR3 length: 15 amino acids. V shed 3 bases, J shed 5 bases, and the junction held 7 bases outside the gene matches. Germline values: CDR1 SGHKS, CDR2 YYEKEE (reference sequence). The CDR3 DNA reads as TGTGCCAGCAGCTCTCCGGACAGGGGGCGGAACGAGCAGTACTTC. It yields the protein CASSSPDRGRNEQYF.

The chain uses TRBV7-9 and TRBJ2-1; TRBD1 agrees at 11 bases. The germline V gene has CDR1 SEHNR and CDR2 FQNEAQ (reference sequence). V lost 3 bases and J lost 12; bases outside the gene matches: 10. This CDR3 comprises 15 residues. CDR3 sequence (DNA): TGTGCCAGCAGCTTGCGGACAGGGGGCCAAGGGTGGCAGTTCTTC. Its protein product is CASSLRTGGQGWQFF.